Listed below are T cell receptor beta chains from one sample, sequenced in a study of cytomegalovirus exposure and HLA in healthy donors. Libraries were prepared by immunoSEQ multiplex PCR; TCRdb keeps only in-frame clonotypes and omits some of them. The sample yields around 190,000 clones, 79% seen once. Specimen: PBMCs. These receptors all stem from a woman aged 30 to 39 in good health and CMV-seropositive. Each CDR3 is given with its conserved first and last residue. D genes are given only for firm matches. Expanded clones are given a class, and other clones once, few, many or no size at all.

cdr3_nt cdr3_aa j_call d_call v_call clone_size
TGTGCCAGCAGCTTGGGGACAGGGCACATTCAGTACTTC CASSLGTGHIQYF TRBJ2-4 TRBD1 TRBV7-9 NA
TGTGCCAGCAGCTTGGATGGGACAGGGGTATATGGCTACACCTTC CASSLDGTGVYGYTF TRBJ1-2 TRBD1 TRBV5-4 NA
TGTGCCTGGAGTTCTAGCGGGAGGTCCGAGCAGTACTTC CAWSSSGRSEQYF TRBJ2-7 TRBD2 TRBV30 once
TGCGCCAGCAGTCCGGCGGGGGGCGAGTACACCGGGGAGCTGTTTTTT CASSPAGGEYTGELFF TRBJ2-2 TRBD2 TRBV5-1 few
TGTGCCAGTAGTGCCAAGACTAGCCTGGAGACCCAGTACTTC CASSAKTSLETQYF TRBJ2-5 TRBD2 TRBV19 NA
TGTGCCAGCAGCCTCCCAGGGAGGGAGCAGTACTTC CASSLPGREQYF TRBJ2-7 NA TRBV13 NA
TGCGCCAGCAGCCAAGAAGGGGCAGGGGCGTTCTTC CASSQEGAGAFF TRBJ2-1 NA TRBV4-1 NA
TGTGCCAGCAGCTTAAGGGGCATAGCGGGGGACGAGCAGTACTTC CASSLRGIAGDEQYF TRBJ2-7 TRBD2 TRBV7-2 NA
TGTGCCAGCAGCAATGGACAGGGGGCTTATGGCTACACCTTC CASSNGQGAYGYTF TRBJ1-2 TRBD1 TRBV5-6 NA
TGCGCCAGCAGCTTTATGGACCGGGCGGGAGAGACCCAGTACTTC CASSFMDRAGETQYF TRBJ2-5 NA TRBV5-1 once
TGTGCCAGCAGCTTGATACAAACGATTCGCGGAGAAAAACTGTTTTTT CASSLIQTIRGEKLFF TRBJ1-4 NA TRBV7-8 NA
TGTGCCAGCAGTTTCCATCCCGGGCAGGGCACCTACGAGCAGTACTTC CASSFHPGQGTYEQYF TRBJ2-7 NA TRBV6-6 NA
TGTGCCAGTAGTATAGAGGCAGGGGGCGGTGGTGGCACTGAAGCTTTCTTT CASSIEAGGGGGTEAFF TRBJ1-1 TRBD1 TRBV19 NA
TGTGCCAGCAGCCGGGGACAGATCAAAGAGACCCAGTACTTC CASSRGQIKETQYF TRBJ2-5 TRBD1 TRBV11-2 NA
TGCGCCAGCAGCCAAGGGCGTAGCGGGAACTACAATGAGCAGTTCTTC CASSQGRSGNYNEQFF TRBJ2-1 TRBD2 TRBV4-3 once
TGTGCCTGGAGGCAAGGGTGGCTAGCGGCGCAGTATTTT CAWRQGWLAAQYF TRBJ2-3 TRBD2 TRBV30 few
TGTGCCAGCAGCCTAGGGACTAGCGGGCTCAATGAGCAGTTCTTC CASSLGTSGLNEQFF TRBJ2-1 TRBD2 TRBV27 NA
TGTGCCAGCAGTACGGGCGGGGGGGTTGAGACTGAAGCTTTCTTT CASSTGGGVETEAFF TRBJ1-1 NA TRBV27 NA
TGCGCCAGCAGCCAAGTAGTGGCCCGGGACAGAAATGAAAAACTGTTTTTT CASSQVVARDRNEKLFF TRBJ1-4 TRBD1 TRBV4-3 NA
TGCGCCAGCAGCTTGGGGGCCGCACAGGGCATAAATGAAAAACTGTTTTTT CASSLGAAQGINEKLFF TRBJ1-4 NA TRBV5-1 NA
TGTGCCAGCCTTGCGGGGGGCCTATCTGATGAGCAGTTCTTC CASLAGGLSDEQFF TRBJ2-1 TRBD2 TRBV6-6 NA
TGCGCCAGCAGCGGGGGGGCGGGAGGGGACTCCTACGAGCAGTACTTC CASSGGAGGDSYEQYF TRBJ2-7 TRBD2 TRBV5-1 NA
TGTGCCAGCAGCTTTCCGCCCGGGACAGGGGACTATGGCTACACCTTC CASSFPPGTGDYGYTF TRBJ1-2 TRBD1 TRBV7-2 once
TGTGCCAGCAGTTTATCCGAGTGGCAGCCCCAGCATTTT CASSLSEWQPQHF TRBJ1-5 NA TRBV27 NA
TGTGCCAGCACGGGACAGGGGTCCTACAATGAGCAGTTCTTC CASTGQGSYNEQFF TRBJ2-1 TRBD1 TRBV2 NA
TGTGCCACCAGCAGAGATCCAGGCTACCAAGAGACCCAGTACTTC CATSRDPGYQETQYF TRBJ2-5 NA TRBV15 NA
TGCGCCAGCAGCTCGGGACAGGGGGCGGCCGGGGGGCAGTTCTTC CASSSGQGAAGGQFF TRBJ2-1 TRBD1 TRBV5-1 NA
TGTGCCAGCGGCCCCACCTACGAGCAGTACTTC CASGPTYEQYF TRBJ2-7 NA TRBV2 NA
TGTGCCAGCAGTTACTCCGGGACAGGGGGCGATGGCTACACCTTC CASSYSGTGGDGYTF TRBJ1-2 TRBD1 TRBV6-5 once
TGTGCCTGGAGTGTACGGGGACAGGACGAAAAACTGTTTTTT CAWSVRGQDEKLFF TRBJ1-4 TRBD1 TRBV30 NA
TGTGCCAGCAGCCCCGGACAGGTCTACGAGCAGTACTTC CASSPGQVYEQYF TRBJ2-7 TRBD1 TRBV11-3 NA
TGCGCCAGCAGCCAAGGACTAGCGAATACCGGGGAGCTGTTTTTT CASSQGLANTGELFF TRBJ2-2 TRBD2 TRBV4-3 NA
TGTGCCACCCGCAGGGGGAACAAAAACATTCAGTACTTC CATRRGNKNIQYF TRBJ2-4 TRBD1 TRBV25-1 NA
TGTGCCAGCAGCCCCCTTGCCTTGGACAGGGGGGATCCCGACGAGCAGTACTTC CASSPLALDRGDPDEQYF TRBJ2-7 TRBD1 TRBV11-3 NA
TGTGCCAGCAGCTACCGAGGAGTTCAGTTCAATTCACCCCTCCACTTT CASSYRGVQFNSPLHF TRBJ1-6 NA TRBV6-6 NA
TGCGCCAGCAGCCAGCGGGAGGGCCCCTACAATGAGCAGTTCTTC CASSQREGPYNEQFF TRBJ2-1 TRBD2 TRBV5-1 NA
TGTGCCAGCAGAAAAGGGGACTCCTACGAGCAGTACTTC CASRKGDSYEQYF TRBJ2-7 NA TRBV27 NA
TGTGCCAGCAGCGTAGCTGGCGGGGTCTCCTACGAGCAGTACTTC CASSVAGGVSYEQYF TRBJ2-7 NA TRBV9 NA
TGCGCCAGCAGCTCCGGACAGATGAACTATGGCTACACCTTC CASSSGQMNYGYTF TRBJ1-2 NA TRBV5-1 NA
TGTGCCAGTAGTATTAGGATTCCGGGACAGGGGGCCCCCGTGTTTTTT CASSIRIPGQGAPVFF TRBJ1-4 TRBD1 TRBV19 few
TGTGCCAGCAGCCTCTTGAACAGTCCCGGGGAGCTGTTTTTT CASSLLNSPGELFF TRBJ2-2 NA TRBV14 once
TGTGCCACCCCTCGGGCTAGCGGGGGACTTATGAGGACCGACTACGAGCAGTACTTC CATPRASGGLMRTDYEQYF TRBJ2-7 TRBD2 TRBV2 few
TGTGCCAGCAGCGTAGAACATAACTATGGCTACACCTTC CASSVEHNYGYTF TRBJ1-2 NA TRBV9 NA
TGTGCCAGCAGCCCCGCGGGGTTGGGTAACACTGAAGCTTTCTTT CASSPAGLGNTEAFF TRBJ1-1 NA TRBV7-2 once
TGTGCCAGCAGTGAAGGTCCGGGAGGGGACTACGAGCAGTACTTC CASSEGPGGDYEQYF TRBJ2-7 TRBD2 TRBV6-4 NA
TGTGCCAGCGAGGGGGCGGGAGGGGCCAACGTCCTGACTTTC CASEGAGGANVLTF TRBJ2-6 NA TRBV5-6 once